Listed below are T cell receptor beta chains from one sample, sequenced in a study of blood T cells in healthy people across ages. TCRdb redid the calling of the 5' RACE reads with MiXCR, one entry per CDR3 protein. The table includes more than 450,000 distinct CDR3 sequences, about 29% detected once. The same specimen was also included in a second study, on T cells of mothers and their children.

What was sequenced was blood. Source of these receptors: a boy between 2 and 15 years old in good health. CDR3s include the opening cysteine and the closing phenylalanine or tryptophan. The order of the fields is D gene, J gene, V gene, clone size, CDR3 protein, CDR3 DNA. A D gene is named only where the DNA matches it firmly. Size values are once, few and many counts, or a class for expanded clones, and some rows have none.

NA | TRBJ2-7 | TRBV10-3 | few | CASTLGRQVNEQYF | TGTGCCTCCACTCTGGGGAGACAGGTTAACGAGCAGTACTTC
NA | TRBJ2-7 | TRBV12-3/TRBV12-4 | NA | CASSPTGEGIYEQYF | TGTGCCAGCAGTCCCACAGGCGAGGGGATCTACGAGCAGTACTTC
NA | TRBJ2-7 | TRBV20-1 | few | CSARVWGESYEQYF | TGCAGTGCTAGAGTGTGGGGGGAAAGCTACGAGCAGTACTTC
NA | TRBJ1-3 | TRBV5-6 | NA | CASRTARGSGNTIYF | TGTGCCAGCAGGACAGCGAGGGGGTCTGGAAACACCATATATTTT
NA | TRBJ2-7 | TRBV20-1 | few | CSASSGPSYEQYF | TGCAGTGCTTCGAGCGGGCCCTCCTACGAGCAGTACTTC
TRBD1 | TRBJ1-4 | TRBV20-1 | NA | CSARDGTGIEKLFF | TGCAGTGCACGAGACGGGACAGGGATTGAAAAACTGTTTTTT
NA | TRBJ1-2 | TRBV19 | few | CASSIDGYDGYTF | TGTGCCAGTAGTATAGACGGCTATGATGGCTACACCTTC
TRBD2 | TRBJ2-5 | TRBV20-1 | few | CSARAGLAGPRQETQYF | TGCAGTGCTAGAGCGGGACTAGCGGGGCCTCGCCAAGAGACCCAGTACTTC
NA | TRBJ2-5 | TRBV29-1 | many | CSVRSPRETQYF | TGCAGCGTCCGGTCCCCTAGGGAGACCCAGTACTTC
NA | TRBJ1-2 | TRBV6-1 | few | CASSEGGRTYGYTF | TGTGCCAGCAGTGAAGGGGGACGGACTTATGGCTACACCTTC
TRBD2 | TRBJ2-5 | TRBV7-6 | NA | CASSALAGAQETQYF | TGTGCCAGCAGCGCACTAGCGGGAGCCCAAGAGACCCAGTACTTC
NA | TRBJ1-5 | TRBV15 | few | CATSRDRSGLSNQPQHF | TGTGCCACCAGCAGAGATCGGTCGGGCCTCAGCAATCAGCCCCAGCATTTT
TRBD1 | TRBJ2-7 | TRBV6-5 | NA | CASTQIGTGGYEQYF | TGTGCCAGCACCCAGATCGGGACAGGGGGCTACGAGCAGTACTTC
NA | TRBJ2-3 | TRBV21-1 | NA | CASSGQVVVEVDTQYF | TGTGCCAGCAGCGGCCAAGTGGTTGTAGAAGTAGATACGCAGTATTTT
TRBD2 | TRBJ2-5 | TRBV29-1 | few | CSVLEGLEETQYF | TGCAGCGTTTTGGAGGGACTAGAGGAGACCCAGTACTTC
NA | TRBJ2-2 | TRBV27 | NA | CASSFSSSGELFF | TGTGCCAGCAGCTTCTCTAGCTCCGGGGAGCTGTTTTTT
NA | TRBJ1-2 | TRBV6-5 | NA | CASSYSGGQDYGYTF | TGTGCCAGCAGTTACTCCGGGGGCCAGGACTATGGCTACACCTTC
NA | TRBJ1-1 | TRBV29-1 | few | CSVEREMNTEAFF | TGCAGCGTTGAGAGGGAAATGAACACTGAAGCTTTCTTT
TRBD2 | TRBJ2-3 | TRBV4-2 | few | CASSQELAGGGPSTDTQYF | TGTGCCAGCAGCCAAGAGCTAGCGGGAGGAGGACCTAGCACAGATACGCAGTATTTT
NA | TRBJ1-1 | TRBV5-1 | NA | CASSLQSDSLRNTEAFF | TGCGCCAGCAGCTTGCAATCCGATTCCCTCAGGAACACTGAAGCTTTCTTT
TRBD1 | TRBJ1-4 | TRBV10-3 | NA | CAISESRGGQNDKLFF | TGTGCCATCAGTGAGTCGCGGGGGGGACAGAACGACAAACTGTTTTTT
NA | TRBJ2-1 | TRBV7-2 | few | CASSFPGRAHNEQFF | TGTGCCAGCAGCTTTCCCGGACGGGCCCACAATGAGCAGTTCTTC
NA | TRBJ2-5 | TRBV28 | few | CASSSPSAAQETQYF | TGTGCCAGCAGTTCACCCTCGGCCGCCCAAGAGACCCAGTACTTC
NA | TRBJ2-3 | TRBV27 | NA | CASSFNRLDTQYF | TGTGCCAGCAGTTTTAATCGTTTGGATACGCAGTATTTT
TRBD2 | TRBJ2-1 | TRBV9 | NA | CASSSQAGLSYNEQFF | TGTGCCAGCAGCTCTCAAGCGGGACTCTCCTACAATGAGCAGTTCTTC
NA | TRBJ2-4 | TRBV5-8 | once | CASSPTGSRVINIQYF | TGTGCCAGCAGCCCCACAGGGTCCCGCGTCATAAACATTCAGTACTTC
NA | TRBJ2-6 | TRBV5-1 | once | CASLPDSGANVLTF | TGCGCCAGCCTCCCGGATTCTGGGGCCAACGTCCTGACTTTC
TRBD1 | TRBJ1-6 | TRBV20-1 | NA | CSARERGTGNSPLHF | TGCAGTGCTAGAGAGCGCGGGACAGGGAATTCACCCCTCCACTTT
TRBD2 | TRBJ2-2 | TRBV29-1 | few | CSVDTSGGVNTGELFF | TGCAGCGTTGATACTAGCGGGGGCGTGAACACCGGGGAGCTGTTTTTT